This paragraph covers one T cell receptor (beta chain) sequence. The record originates from a study of cytomegalovirus exposure and HLA in healthy donors. 13 Jbeta primers and 60 Vbeta primers were used for the PCR. Sequencing used immunoSEQ multiplex PCR; TCRdb keeps in-frame clones, though not all of them. The sample has some 57,000 clones, under 80% seen once. This CDR3 is 18 amino acids long. The trim removed 3 bases at V and 2 bases at J, leaving 14 bases unmatched. Germline CDR1 reads MGHDK; CDR2 reads SYGVNS. Sequenced sample: PBMCs. This TCR derives from a woman aged 25 to 45 in good health and CMV-seronegative. The V call is TRBV25-1, the J call TRBJ2-3; TRBD2 matches at 7 bases. Here the CDR3 DNA reads TGTGCCAGCAGTGATTCAGGAGGCGGGAGCTCTCACACAGATACGCAGTATTTT. Residues: CASSDSGGGSSHTDTQYF.